The clone carrying this TCR beta chain appeared once. Measured with immunoSEQ multiplex PCR; TCRdb has only the in-frame clones, and not every one. The sample yields under 55,000 clones, roughly nine tenths seen once. This sample was taken from a study of T cell changes during pregnancy in multiple sclerosis. J lost 7 bases, V lost 5 bases, and 9 bases had no gene match. The germline V gene has CDR1 SNHLY and CDR2 FYNNEI. This CDR3 region has 15 residues. The receptor's source is a female donor with multiple sclerosis, enrolled in a pregnancy study. The V and J genes are TRBV2 and TRBJ1-4; 8 bases agree with TRBD1. The material sequenced was CD8+ T cells from peripheral blood mononuclear cells, taken after pregnancy. The CDR3 sequence: CASSPGQGDREKLFF. The CDR3 region has the DNA TGTGCCAGCAGTCCAGGACAGGGAGATCGTGAAAAACTGTTTTTT.